This T cell receptor (beta chain) was profiled in a study of blood T cell repertoires in COVID-19. About the study: PBMCs, B-cell-depleted T cells, or T cells provided the cDNA or gDNA that made up the material.

The CDR3 totals 16 residues. Germline lookup yields CDR1 MNHEY and CDR2 SMNVEV (reference sequence). The V and J ends lost 3 bases and 3 bases, in that order; junction bases with no gene match: 11. As originally analysed: Amplification of reference gene primers was used by the study to estimate nucleated cell counts. Libraries were prepared by immunoSEQ multiplex PCR; TCRdb keeps only in-frame clonotypes and omits some of them. V and J calls and clone size are as listed in that table; D and trimming were resolved from the DNA. The sample yields approximately 100,000 clones, over 70% seen once. The clonotype originates from a human donor in a cohort sampled during active or convalescent COVID-19. Input material: peripheral blood. This sequence joins TRBV27 and TRBJ2-7, with TRBD2 identical over 7 bases. The CDR3: CASSFGSASGNYEQYF. The CDR3 DNA reads TGTGCCAGCAGTTTTGGGTCAGCTAGCGGAAACTACGAGCAGTACTTC.